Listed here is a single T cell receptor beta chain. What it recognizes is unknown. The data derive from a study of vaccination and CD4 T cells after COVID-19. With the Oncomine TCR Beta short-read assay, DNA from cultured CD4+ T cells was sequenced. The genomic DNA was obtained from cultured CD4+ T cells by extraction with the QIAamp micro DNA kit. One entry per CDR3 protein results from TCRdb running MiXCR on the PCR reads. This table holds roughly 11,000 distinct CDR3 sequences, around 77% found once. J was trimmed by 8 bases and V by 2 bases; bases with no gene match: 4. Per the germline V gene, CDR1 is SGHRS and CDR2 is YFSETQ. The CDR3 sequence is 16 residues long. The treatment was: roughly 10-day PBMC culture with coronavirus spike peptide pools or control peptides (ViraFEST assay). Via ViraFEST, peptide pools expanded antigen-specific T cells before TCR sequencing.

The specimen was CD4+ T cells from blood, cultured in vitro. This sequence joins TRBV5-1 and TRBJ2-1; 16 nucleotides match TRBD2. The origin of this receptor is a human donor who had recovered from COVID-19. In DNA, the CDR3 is TGCGCCAGCAGCTTCCCGGGACTAGCGGGAGGGCATGAGCAGTTCTTC. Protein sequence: CASSFPGLAGGHEQFF. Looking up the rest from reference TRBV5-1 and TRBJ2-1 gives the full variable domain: KAGVTQTPRYLIKTRGQQVTLSCSPISGHRSVSWYQQTPGQGLQFLFEYFSETQRNKGNFPGRFSGRQFSNSRSEMNVSTLELGDSALYLCASSFPGLAGGHEQFFGPGTRLTVL.